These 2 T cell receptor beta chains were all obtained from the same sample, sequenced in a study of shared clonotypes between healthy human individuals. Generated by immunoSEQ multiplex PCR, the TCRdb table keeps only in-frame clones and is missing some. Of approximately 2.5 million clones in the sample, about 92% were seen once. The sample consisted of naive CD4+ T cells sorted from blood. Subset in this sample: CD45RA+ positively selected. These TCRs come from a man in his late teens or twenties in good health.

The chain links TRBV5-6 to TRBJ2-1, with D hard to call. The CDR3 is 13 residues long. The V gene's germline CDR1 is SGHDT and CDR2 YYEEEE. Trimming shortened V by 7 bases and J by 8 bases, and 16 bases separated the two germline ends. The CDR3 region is CASGNMGGDEQFF. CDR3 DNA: TGTGCCAGCGGAAATATGGGTGGAGATGAGCAGTTCTTC. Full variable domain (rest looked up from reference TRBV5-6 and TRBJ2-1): DAGVTQSPTHLIKTRGQQVTLRCSPKSGHDTVSWYQQALGQGPQFIFQYYEEEERQRGNFPDRFSGHQFPNYSSELNVNALLLGDSALYLCASGNMGGDEQFFGPGTRLTVL.

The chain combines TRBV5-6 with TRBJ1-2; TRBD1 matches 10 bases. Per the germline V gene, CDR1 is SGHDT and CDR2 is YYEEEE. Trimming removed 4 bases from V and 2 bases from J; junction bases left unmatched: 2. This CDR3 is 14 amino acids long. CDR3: CASSRDRGNYGYTF. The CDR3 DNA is TGTGCCAGCAGCCGGGACAGGGGCAACTATGGCTACACCTTC.